Below, 20 T cell receptor beta chains from the same sample are listed, as sequenced in a study of follicular helper T cells after annual influenza vaccination. Assay: immunoSEQ multiplex PCR; the TCRdb copy retains only in-frame clones and omits some. The repertoire has fewer than 30,000 clones, around 80% of them found once; the top ten carry 1.2%. The time point here: 2014-2015 season, pre-vaccination. Sample: CXCR5+ CD38- circulating T follicular helper cells from blood, taken on the day of influenza vaccination. Subset of the sample: circulating Tfh, non-naive CD4+CXCR5+PD-1+ (ICOS+CD38+ or ICOS-CD38-). The receptors shown here come from an adult who received the influenza vaccine.

V and J are TRBV5-4 and TRBJ2-7; the match to TRBD2 covers 8 bases. The ends lost 4 bases at V and 6 bases at J; junction bases unmatched: 12. This CDR3 spans 15 amino acids. Germline values: CDR1 SGHNT, CDR2 YYREEE (reference sequence). The DNA for the CDR3 is TGTGCCAGCAGCACGCCCGGGACTAGTTTTTCCGAGCAGTACTTC. It is translated as CASSTPGTSFSEQYF.

The chain is built from TRBV2 and TRBJ2-3, with 7 bases matching TRBD2. This CDR3 is 15 amino acids long. Germline CDR1 reads SNHLY; CDR2 reads FYNNEI. J lost 2 bases, V lost 2 bases, and 4 bases had no gene match. CDR3 region: CASSERLADTDTQYF. CDR3 nucleotide sequence: TGTGCCAGCAGTGAACGGCTAGCGGACACAGATACGCAGTATTTT. Based on the CDR3 plus reference TRBV2 and TRBJ2-3, the full variable domain is EPEVTQTPSHQVTQMGQEVILRCVPISNHLYFYWYRQILGQKVEFLVSFYNNEISEKSEIFDDQFSVERPDGSNFTLKIRSTKLEDSAMYFCASSERLADTDTQYFGPGTRLTVL.

In nucleotides, the CDR3 is TGCGCCAGCAGCCTGACTAGCGGCCCGGGCTATGAGCAGTTCTTC. Encoded protein: CASSLTSGPGYEQFF. The V call is TRBV5-1, the J call TRBJ2-1; 9 bases fit TRBD2. This CDR3 is built from 15 residues. Germline assignment: CDR1 SGHRS and CDR2 YFSETQ. V dropped 4 bases and J dropped 8; count of bases not matched to a gene: 10.

This clone appeared once. The chain has TRBV2 and TRBJ2-6, with TRBD1 as a possible D gene (5 bases). CDR3 size: 15 residues. The germline V gene has CDR1 SNHLY and CDR2 FYNNEI. Between the trimmed V and J ends, which lost 10 bases and 0 bases, there was a span of 13 bases. DNA for the CDR3: TGTGCCACAGGACACGCGAACTCTGGGGCCAACGTCCTGACTTTC. Residues: CATGHANSGANVLTF.

The chain employs TRBV30 and TRBJ2-1; weak D call: TRBD2 (6 bases). Germline CDR1 is GTSNPN and CDR2 is SVGIG (reference sequence). This CDR3 is built from 11 residues. Between the trimmed V and J ends, which lost 5 bases and 8 bases, there was a span of 10 bases. CDR3 in DNA: TGTGCCTGGGCGGGGATGGATGAGCAGTTCTTC. It is translated as CAWAGMDEQFF.

The rearrangement joins TRBV15 to TRBJ2-1, with D perhaps TRBD2 (7 bases). Germline V CDR1 and CDR2: LNHNV, YYDKDF (reference sequence). V dropped 3 bases and J dropped 0 bases, with 12 bases sitting between them. This CDR3 comprises 16 residues. This chain's CDR3 is CATSRGGGRSYNEQFF. The DNA of the CDR3 is TGTGCCACCAGCAGGGGCGGGGGCCGCTCCTACAATGAGCAGTTCTTC.

The J gene is TRBJ2-4, the V gene TRBV9, with 12 bases aligning to TRBD2. CDR1 and CDR2 from the germline V gene are SGDLS and YYNGEE. The V gene end was trimmed by 4 bases and the J gene end by 15 bases; junction bases not matched to a gene: 8. The CDR3 totals 13 residues. DNA of the CDR3: TGTGCCAGCAGCCCACGGACTAGCGGGGTCGCGTACTTC. This translates into CASSPRTSGVAYF.

V and J are TRBV5-1 and TRBJ1-6, with 9 nucleotides matching TRBD1. The length of the CDR3 is 14 residues. In germline, CDR1 is SGHRS, CDR2 YFSETQ. The V segment lost 4 bases and the J segment 8 bases; nucleotides outside the gene matches: 4. This CDR3 reads CASSPQGADSPLHF. The CDR3 DNA follows: TGCGCCAGCAGCCCACAGGGGGCTGATTCACCCCTCCACTTT.

This clone showed up just a few times. This sequence joins TRBV15 and TRBJ1-5; D ambiguous. V lost 1 base to trimming and J lost 8 bases, with 18 bases between them. The CDR3 has 16 residues. Germline V lookup: CDR1 LNHNV, CDR2 YYDKDF (reference sequence). CDR3 coding DNA: TGTGCCACCAGCAGAGGGACGCTGGGCGGAGGTGAGCCCCAGCATTTT. The encoded protein is CATSRGTLGGGEPQHF.

The chain couples TRBV9 to TRBJ1-3, with D possibly matching TRBD1 (5 bases). The germline CDR1 and CDR2 sequences are SGDLS and YYNGEE. V was pared by 0 bases and J by 2 bases, with 12 bases between. The CDR3 extends over 16 amino acids. The DNA of the CDR3 is TGTGCCAGCAGCGTAGTAAGCGGGGGAACTGGAAACACCATATATTTT. It specifies CASSVVSGGTGNTIYF.

This clone was seen just once. The J gene is TRBJ2-2, the V gene TRBV5-5, with unresolved D. The length of the CDR3 is 15 residues. Germline V gives CDR1 SGHKS, CDR2 YYEKEE (reference sequence). V was clipped by 0 bases and J by 6 bases, with 12 bases between them. This CDR3 reads CASSLAPGGAGELFF. In DNA, the CDR3 is TGTGCCAGCAGCTTGGCCCCCGGCGGAGCCGGGGAGCTGTTTTTT.

This clone was detected a few times. The chain is built from TRBV7-9 and TRBJ2-4; tentative D call: TRBD1 (7 bases). Germline V gene lookup returns CDR1 SEHNR and CDR2 FQNEAQ (reference sequence). V gave up 1 base and J gave up 2 bases, with 15 bases separating them. The CDR3 totals 17 residues. CDR3 loop: CASSLGGTVRSKNIQYF. CDR3 sequence (DNA): TGTGCCAGCAGCTTAGGCGGGACAGTTAGGTCCAAAAACATTCAGTACTTC.

This clone appeared a single time. CDR3 sequence reads: CASSQRGYEQYF. CDR3 sequence (DNA): TGTGCCAGCAGCCAACGGGGCTACGAGCAGTACTTC. This chain links TRBV16 with TRBJ2-7, with D perhaps matching TRBD2 (5 bases). The V gene lost 2 bases and the J gene lost 3 bases, with 5 bases spanning the gap. CDR1 and CDR2 (germline): KGHSY, FQNENV. This CDR3 region has 12 residues. Full variable domain (rest looked up from reference TRBV16 and TRBJ2-7): GEEVAQTPKHLVRGEGQKAKLYCAPIKGHSYVFWYQQVLKNEFKFLISFQNENVFDETGMPKERFSAKCLPNSPCSLEIQATKLEDSAVYFCASSQRGYEQYFGPGTRLTVT.

This clone was seen more than once but under ten times. The V and J genes are TRBV30 and TRBJ1-2, with 7 bases identical to TRBD1. This CDR3 is 13 amino acids long. The V gene's germline CDR1 is GTSNPN and CDR2 SVGIG (reference sequence). J was trimmed by 8 bases and V by 0 bases; bases with no gene match: 6. The DNA for the CDR3 is TGTGCCTGGAGTGTACAGGGGATTGGCGGCTACACCTTC. Translating it yields CAWSVQGIGGYTF.

The CDR3 DNA follows: TGTGCCAGCAGTGAACGGGGTCATGGCTACACCTTC. Residues: CASSERGHGYTF. The rearrangement uses TRBV6-5 and TRBJ1-2, with D unclear. This CDR3 region has 12 residues. V was cut by 5 bases and J by 6 bases, with 10 bases left in between. The V gene's germline CDR1 is MNHEY and CDR2 SVGAGI.

The chain joins TRBV4-2 to TRBJ1-2; D ambiguous. Trimming removed 4 bases at V and 8 bases at J, with 17 bases between. CDR3 length: 14 residues. Germline assignment: CDR1 LGHNA and CDR2 YNFKEQ. The CDR3 spells CASSLSPGVDGYTF. CDR3 in DNA: TGTGCCAGCAGCCTGAGCCCCGGGGTCGACGGCTACACCTTC.

A single count supports this clone. This chain links TRBV7-2 with TRBJ2-2; D unresolved. CDR3 length equals 13 residues. The germline V gene has CDR1 SGHTA and CDR2 FQGNSA. Deletions cut 7 bases from V and 7 bases from J, with 13 bases between. The CDR3 protein is CASTQSPGGELFF. The CDR3 DNA is TGTGCCAGCACCCAATCCCCGGGCGGGGAGCTGTTTTTT.

V and J are TRBV19 and TRBJ1-2; D is undetermined. This CDR3 has 13 amino acids. With 7 bases removed from V and 9 bases from J, the gap between germline ends came to 18 bases. Germline values: CDR1 LNHDA, CDR2 SQIVND (reference sequence). The CDR3 sequence is CASNPLGEESYTF. In DNA form, the CDR3 reads TGTGCCAGTAACCCTCTCGGGGAGGAGAGCTACACCTTC. The whole variable domain, remainder taken from reference TRBV19 and TRBJ1-2, is DGGITQSPKYLFRKEGQNVTLSCEQNLNHDAMYWYRQDPGQGLRLIYYSQIVNDFQKGDIAEGYSVSREKKESFPLTVTSAQKNPTAFYLCASNPLGEESYTFGSGTRLTVV.

The gene calls are TRBV5-5 and TRBJ2-2; weak D call: TRBD1 (5 bases). V lost 0 bases to trimming and J lost 3 bases, with 9 bases between them. CDR1 and CDR2 (germline): SGHKS, YYEKEE (reference sequence). CDR3 length equals 15 residues. CDR3 coding DNA: TGTGCCAGCAGCTTGGGACAGCAGGACACCGGGGAGCTGTTTTTT. It yields the protein CASSLGQQDTGELFF.

In its sample, this clone was seen once. CDR3 nucleotides: TGTGCCAGCAGCTTAGATTGGAAGGGGTATGGCTACACCTTC. Translated: CASSLDWKGYGYTF. V is TRBV5-4 and J is TRBJ1-2; tentative D call: TRBD1 (5 bases). Germline-derived CDR1 and CDR2 are SGHNT and YYREEE (reference sequence). V was clipped by 2 bases and J by 5 bases, with 13 bases between them. This CDR3 region has 14 residues.